The T cell receptor beta chain under discussion was sequenced for a study of T-cell reconstitution after alpha-beta-depleted transplantation in children (TCRdb year 2016). With respect to the entire study: Using TCR repertoire profiling, the study followed T-cell immune reconstitution in a quantitative way in children after TCRalphabeta/CD19-depleted allogeneic hematopoietic cell transplantation.

Libraries were built with PCR. These reads were obtained on an Illumina HiSeq 2500. Molecular barcoding was employed in the preparation of TCR libraries, with unique molecular identifiers being used to normalize TCRbeta repertoire quantification. TCRdb reanalyzed the raw reads on its own, using fastp at Q25 for trimming and MiXCR for clone calling, and kept in-frame beta chains. Every entry covers one CDR3 protein and lists the most common genes and DNA from its rows. A total of 490,000 or so distinct CDR3 sequences appear in this sample, around 12% of them only once. The top ten clones comprise 5% to 6% of the sample. This clonotype was picked up a small number of times. Its antigen has not been determined. Nothing much larger sits one base from this clone, and base qualities are not available. The CDR3 starts with the cysteine, ends with the phenylalanine, and has 13 residues. CDR3 DNA is the only sequence kept; it has 39 bases, read in frame from the first base. CDR1 and CDR2 were assigned from the germline V gene as SGDLS and YYNGEE. V is pruned by 0 bases and J by 8 bases, leaving 4 bases of the junction without a gene match.

Sample: PBMCs from the stem cell graft donor, taken from the stem cell graft. The chain is assembled from TRBV9 and TRBJ1-2, with 7 middle bases fitting TRBD1. The receptor was isolated from a human donor who donated a stem cell graft to a child with combined immunodeficiency. The CDR3 protein is CASSVEGAGGYTF. DNA sequence: TGTGCCAGCAGCGTAGAGGGGGCGGGCGGCTACACCTTC.